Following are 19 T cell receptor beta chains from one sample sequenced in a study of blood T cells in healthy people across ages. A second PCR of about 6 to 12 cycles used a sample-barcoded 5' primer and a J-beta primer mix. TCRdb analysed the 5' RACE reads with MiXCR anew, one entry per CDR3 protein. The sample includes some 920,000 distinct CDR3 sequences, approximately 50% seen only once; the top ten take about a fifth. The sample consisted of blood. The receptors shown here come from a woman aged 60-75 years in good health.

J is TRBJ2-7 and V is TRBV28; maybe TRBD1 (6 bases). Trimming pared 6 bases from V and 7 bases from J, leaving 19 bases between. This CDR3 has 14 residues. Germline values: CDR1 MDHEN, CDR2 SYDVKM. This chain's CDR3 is CASRAPQGYNEQYF. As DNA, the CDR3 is TGTGCCAGCAGGGCCCCACAGGGATACAATGAGCAGTACTTC.

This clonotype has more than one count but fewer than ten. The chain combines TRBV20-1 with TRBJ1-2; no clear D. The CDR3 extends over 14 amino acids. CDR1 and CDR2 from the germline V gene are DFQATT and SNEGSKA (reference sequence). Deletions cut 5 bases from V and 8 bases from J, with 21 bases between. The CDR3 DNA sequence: TGCAGTGCTGGGATTGACACCCGGGCGTGGGGCTACACCTTC. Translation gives CSAGIDTRAWGYTF.

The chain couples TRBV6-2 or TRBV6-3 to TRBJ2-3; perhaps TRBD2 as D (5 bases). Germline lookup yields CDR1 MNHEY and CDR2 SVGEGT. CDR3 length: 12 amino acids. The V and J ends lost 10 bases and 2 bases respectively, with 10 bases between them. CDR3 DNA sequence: TGTGCCACCAGGACTCTCACAGATACGCAGTATTTT. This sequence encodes CATRTLTDTQYF.

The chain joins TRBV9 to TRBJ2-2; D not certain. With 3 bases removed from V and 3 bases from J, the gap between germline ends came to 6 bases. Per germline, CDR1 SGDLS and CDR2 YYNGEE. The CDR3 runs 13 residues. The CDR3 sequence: CASSEPDTGELFF. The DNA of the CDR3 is TGTGCCAGCAGCGAACCGGACACCGGGGAGCTGTTTTTT.

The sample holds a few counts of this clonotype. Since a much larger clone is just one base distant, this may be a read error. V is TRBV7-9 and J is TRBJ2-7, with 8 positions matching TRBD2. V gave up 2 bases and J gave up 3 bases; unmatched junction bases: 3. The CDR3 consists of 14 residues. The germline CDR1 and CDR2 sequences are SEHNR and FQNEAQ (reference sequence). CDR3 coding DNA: TGTGCCAGCAGCTTAAGGGCGGGGGGCTACGAGCAGTACTTC. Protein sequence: CASSLRAGGYEQYF.

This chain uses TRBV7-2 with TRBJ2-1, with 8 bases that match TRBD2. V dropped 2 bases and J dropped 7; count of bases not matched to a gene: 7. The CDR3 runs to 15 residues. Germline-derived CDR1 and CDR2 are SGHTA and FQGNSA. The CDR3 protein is CASSLRGLDRNEQFF. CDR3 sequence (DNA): TGTGCCAGCAGCTTAAGGGGACTAGACCGAAATGAGCAGTTCTTC.

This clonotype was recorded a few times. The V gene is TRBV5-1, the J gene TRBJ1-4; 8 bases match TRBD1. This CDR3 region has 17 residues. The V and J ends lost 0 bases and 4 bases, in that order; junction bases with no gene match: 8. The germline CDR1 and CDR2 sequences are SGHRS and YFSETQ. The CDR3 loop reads CASSLDGQGVSNEKLFF. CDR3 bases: TGCGCCAGCAGCTTGGATGGACAGGGTGTTAGTAATGAAAAACTGTTTTTT.

The CDR3 sequence: CASSWNYGYTF. CDR3 DNA: TGTGCCAGCAGTTGGAACTATGGCTACACCTTC. The chain couples TRBV2 to TRBJ1-2; no definite D call. CDR1 and CDR2 from the germline V gene are SNHLY and FYNNEI. The CDR3 runs 11 residues. V gave up 5 bases and J gave up 2 bases, with 3 bases separating them.

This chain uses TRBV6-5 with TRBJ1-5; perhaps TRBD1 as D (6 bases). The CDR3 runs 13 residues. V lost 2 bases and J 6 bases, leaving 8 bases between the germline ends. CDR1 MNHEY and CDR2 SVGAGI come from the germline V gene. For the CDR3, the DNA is TGTGCCAGCAGTTACCGGGGGCCTCAGCCCCAGCATTTT. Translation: CASSYRGPQPQHF.

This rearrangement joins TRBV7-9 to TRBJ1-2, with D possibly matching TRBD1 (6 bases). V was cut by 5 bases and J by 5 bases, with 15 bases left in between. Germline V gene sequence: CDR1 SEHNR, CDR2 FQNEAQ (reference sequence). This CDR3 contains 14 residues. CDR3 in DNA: TGTGCCAGCAGCATTACCGGGACATTTTATGGCTACACCTTC. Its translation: CASSITGTFYGYTF. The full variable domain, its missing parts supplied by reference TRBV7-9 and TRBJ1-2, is DTGVSQNPRHKITKRGQNVTFRCDPISEHNRLYWYRQTLGQGPEFLTYFQNEAQLEKSRLLSDRFSAERPKGSFSTLEIQRTEQGDSAMYLCASSITGTFYGYTFGSGTRLTVV.

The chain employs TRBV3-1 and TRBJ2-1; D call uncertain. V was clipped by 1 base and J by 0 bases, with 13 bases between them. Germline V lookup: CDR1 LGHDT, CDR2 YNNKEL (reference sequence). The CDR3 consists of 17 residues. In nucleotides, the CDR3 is TGTGCCAGCAGCCAAGGTTTCGGGTCCGGCTCCTACAATGAGCAGTTCTTC. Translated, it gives CASSQGFGSGSYNEQFF.

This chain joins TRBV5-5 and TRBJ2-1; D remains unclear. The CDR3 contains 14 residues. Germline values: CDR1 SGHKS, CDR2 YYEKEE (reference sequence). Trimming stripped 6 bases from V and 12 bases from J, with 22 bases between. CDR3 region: CASNPGSVFDGQFF. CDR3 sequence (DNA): TGTGCCAGCAACCCAGGTTCCGTATTCGATGGGCAGTTCTTC.

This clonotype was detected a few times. In DNA form, the CDR3 reads TGCAGTGCTAGGTCCCTAGCGGGCGCTCACGTCAATGAGCAGTTCTTC. Translating it yields CSARSLAGAHVNEQFF. The chain is built from TRBV20-1 and TRBJ2-1; 8 bases line up with TRBD2. J gave up 6 bases and V 3 bases, and 13 bases lay outside the gene matches. Germline V gene lookup returns CDR1 DFQATT and CDR2 SNEGSKA (reference sequence). The CDR3 has 16 amino acids.

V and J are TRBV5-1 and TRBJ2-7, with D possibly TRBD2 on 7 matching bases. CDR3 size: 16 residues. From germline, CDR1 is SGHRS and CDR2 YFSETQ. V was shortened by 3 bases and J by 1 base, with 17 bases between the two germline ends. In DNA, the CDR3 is TGCGCCAGCAGCTGGGGGGGCCAGACGTCTTCCTACGAGCAGTACTTC. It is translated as CASSWGGQTSSYEQYF.

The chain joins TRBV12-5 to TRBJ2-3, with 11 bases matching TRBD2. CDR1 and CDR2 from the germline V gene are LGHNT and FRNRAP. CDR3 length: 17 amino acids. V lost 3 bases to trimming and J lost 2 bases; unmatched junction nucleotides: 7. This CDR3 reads CASGLVVGLADTDTQYF. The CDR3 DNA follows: TGTGCTAGTGGTTTAGTGGTGGGACTAGCGGACACAGATACGCAGTATTTT.

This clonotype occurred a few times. The CDR3 reads CSALDRNWYNEQFF. The CDR3 DNA reads TGCAGCGCCCTGGACAGAAACTGGTACAATGAGCAGTTCTTC. The chain is built from TRBV29-1 and TRBJ2-1, with D possibly being TRBD1 (6 bases). The CDR3 is 14 residues long. Germline CDR1 is SQVTM and CDR2 is ANQGSEA. Trimming removed 7 bases at V and 4 bases at J, with 17 bases between.

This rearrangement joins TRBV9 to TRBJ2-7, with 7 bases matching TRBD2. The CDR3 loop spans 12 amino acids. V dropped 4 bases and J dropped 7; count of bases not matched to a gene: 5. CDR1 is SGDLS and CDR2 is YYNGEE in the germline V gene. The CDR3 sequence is CASSSGGGEQYF. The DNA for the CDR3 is TGTGCCAGCAGCTCGGGCGGGGGTGAGCAGTACTTC. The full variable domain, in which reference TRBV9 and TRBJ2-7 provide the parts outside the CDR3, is DSGVTQTPKHLITATGQRVTLRCSPRSGDLSVYWYQQSLDQGLQFLIQYYNGEERAKGNILERFSAQQFPDLHSELNLSSLELGDSALYFCASSSGGGEQYFGPGTRLTVT.

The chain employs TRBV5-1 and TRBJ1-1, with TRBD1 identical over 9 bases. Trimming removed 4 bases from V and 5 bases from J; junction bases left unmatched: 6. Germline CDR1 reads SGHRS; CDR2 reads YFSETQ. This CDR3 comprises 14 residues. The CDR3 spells CASSQGQGVTEAFF. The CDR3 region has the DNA TGCGCCAGCAGCCAGGGACAGGGCGTAACTGAAGCTTTCTTT.

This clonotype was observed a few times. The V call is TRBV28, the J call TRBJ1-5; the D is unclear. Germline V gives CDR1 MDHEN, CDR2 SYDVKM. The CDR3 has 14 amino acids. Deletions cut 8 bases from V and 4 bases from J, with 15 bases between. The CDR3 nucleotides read TGTGCCAGCCGCAGTTTATACCCTAATCAGCCCCAGCATTTT. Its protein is CASRSLYPNQPQHF.